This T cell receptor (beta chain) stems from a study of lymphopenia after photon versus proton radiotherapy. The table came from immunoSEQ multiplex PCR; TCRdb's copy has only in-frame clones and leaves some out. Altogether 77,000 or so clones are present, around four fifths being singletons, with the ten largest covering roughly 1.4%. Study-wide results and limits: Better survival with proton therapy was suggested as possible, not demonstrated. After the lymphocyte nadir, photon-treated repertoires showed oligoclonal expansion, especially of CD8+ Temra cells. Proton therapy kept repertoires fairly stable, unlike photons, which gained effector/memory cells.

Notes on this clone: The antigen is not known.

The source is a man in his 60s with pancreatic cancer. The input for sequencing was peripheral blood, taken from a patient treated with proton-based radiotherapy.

The DNA of the CDR3 is TGCGCCAGCAGCTTGGGGGGACTAGCGCAAGCTAGCGAGCAGTTCTTC. Translated: CASSLGGLAQASEQFF. V usage is TRBV5-1 and J usage is TRBJ2-1, with 10 bases fitting TRBD2. The CDR3 totals 16 residues. The ends lost 0 bases at V and 10 bases at J; junction bases unmatched: 10. Germline V gene data show CDR1 as SGHRS and CDR2 as YFSETQ.